This TCR beta chain is drawn from a study of control samples from healthy donors and cancer patients. TCRdb's copy holds only in-frame clones and misses some; the assay was immunoSEQ multiplex PCR. The sample includes under 450,000 clones, approximately 90% seen only once; the top ten take 5.5% to 7.5%. This receptor was identified in a middle-aged man with head and neck cancer. The sequenced sample consisted of PBMCs.

This chain's CDR3 is CASSTGPAYEQYF. CDR3 nucleotide sequence: TGTGCCAGTAGTACGGGACCAGCCTACGAGCAGTACTTC. The J gene is TRBJ2-7, the V gene TRBV19; tentatively, D is TRBD1 or TRBD2 (5 bases each). The CDR3 consists of 13 residues. V was cut by 4 bases and J by 2 bases, with 9 bases left in between. Germline CDR1 and CDR2: LNHDA and SQIVND (reference sequence).